A single sample is the source of the 8 T cell receptor beta chains below, sequenced in a study of stem cell transplantation in POMP-related autoinflammatory disease. Profiling relied on immunoSEQ multiplex PCR, and the TCRdb table lists in-frame clones only, not all of them. The table shows 68,000 or so clones, with more than 75% occurring only once. The starting material was CD4+ T cells from PBMCs, obtained after stem cell transplantation. These receptors were taken from a human patient with POMP-related autoinflammation and immune dysregulation (PRAID). Some T cells may be the graft donor's.

This clone was seen just once. The chain links TRBV7-2 to TRBJ2-3; D call uncertain. Deletions cut 0 bases from V and 6 bases from J, with 4 bases between. This CDR3 region has 12 residues. Germline loops: CDR1 SGHTA, CDR2 FQGNSA. CDR3 sequence: CASSLARDTQYF. The CDR3 DNA reads as TGTGCCAGCAGCTTAGCGAGGGATACGCAGTATTTT.

The J gene is TRBJ1-2, the V gene TRBV5-6, with D uncertain. V was shortened by 0 bases and J by 4 bases, with 16 bases between the two germline ends. Per germline, CDR1 SGHDT and CDR2 YYEEEE. The CDR3 is 16 residues long. Here the CDR3 DNA reads TGTGCCAGCAGCTTGGGCCAGCAACCCCGACTCTATGGCTACACCTTC. Translation gives CASSLGQQPRLYGYTF.

The J gene is TRBJ1-1, the V gene TRBV7-6; D is perhaps TRBD1 (5 bases). Germline loops: CDR1 SGHVS, CDR2 FNYEAQ. The CDR3 is 15 residues long. V was pared by 0 bases and J by 2 bases, with 10 bases between. The CDR3 nucleotides are TGTGCCAGCAGCTTAGCGGCCAGGACAAACACTGAAGCTTTCTTT. Its protein is CASSLAARTNTEAFF.

The rearrangement uses TRBV7-2 and TRBJ1-6; D unresolved. This CDR3 spans 12 amino acids. Trimming left V 5 bases short and J 11 bases short, with 10 bases between. Germline CDR1 and CDR2: SGHTA and FQGNSA. DNA for the CDR3: TGTGCCAGCAGCCGAGATGTGACACCCCTCCACTTT. This sequence encodes CASSRDVTPLHF.

The V and J genes are TRBV15 and TRBJ1-2; maybe TRBD1 (5 bases). CDR3 length: 17 amino acids. From germline, CDR1 is LNHNV and CDR2 YYDKDF (reference sequence). V lost 1 base to trimming and J lost 3 bases, with 18 bases between them. CDR3 bases: TGTGCCACCAGCAGAGTGCCAGGGAAGGTCCCCCACTATGGCTACACCTTC. This gives the protein CATSRVPGKVPHYGYTF.

V gene TRBV2 combines with J gene TRBJ1-1; no definite D call. CDR1 is SNHLY, CDR2 FYNNEI, per germline. V was pared by 4 bases and J by 5 bases, with 8 bases between. The CDR3 runs to 12 residues. CDR3 loop: CASSVTRTEAFF. Written as DNA, the CDR3 is TGTGCCAGCAGTGTGACCCGAACTGAAGCTTTCTTT. Combining the CDR3 with reference TRBV2 and TRBJ1-1 gives the whole variable domain EPEVTQTPSHQVTQMGQEVILRCVPISNHLYFYWYRQILGQKVEFLVSFYNNEISEKSEIFDDQFSVERPDGSNFTLKIRSTKLEDSAMYFCASSVTRTEAFFGQGTRLTVV.

The CDR3 reads CASSSRAGVPNTGELFF. For the CDR3, the DNA is TGTGCCAGCAGCTCCCGCGCGGGGGTTCCAAACACCGGGGAGCTGTTTTTT. This chain uses TRBV5-6 with TRBJ2-2; 7 nucleotides agree with TRBD2. Per the germline V gene, CDR1 is SGHDT and CDR2 is YYEEEE. J was trimmed by 2 bases and V by 3 bases; bases with no gene match: 10. This CDR3 has 17 amino acids.

V gene TRBV28 combines with J gene TRBJ2-3; maybe TRBD1 (7 bases). Germline CDR1 reads MDHEN; CDR2 reads SYDVKM. There are 17 residues in the CDR3. V gave up 3 bases and J gave up 5 bases, with 21 bases separating them. The CDR3 sequence: CASSLSPRGTVGDTQYF. The CDR3 DNA sequence: TGTGCCAGCAGTTTGTCCCCCCGGGGGACAGTGGGAGATACGCAGTATTTT.